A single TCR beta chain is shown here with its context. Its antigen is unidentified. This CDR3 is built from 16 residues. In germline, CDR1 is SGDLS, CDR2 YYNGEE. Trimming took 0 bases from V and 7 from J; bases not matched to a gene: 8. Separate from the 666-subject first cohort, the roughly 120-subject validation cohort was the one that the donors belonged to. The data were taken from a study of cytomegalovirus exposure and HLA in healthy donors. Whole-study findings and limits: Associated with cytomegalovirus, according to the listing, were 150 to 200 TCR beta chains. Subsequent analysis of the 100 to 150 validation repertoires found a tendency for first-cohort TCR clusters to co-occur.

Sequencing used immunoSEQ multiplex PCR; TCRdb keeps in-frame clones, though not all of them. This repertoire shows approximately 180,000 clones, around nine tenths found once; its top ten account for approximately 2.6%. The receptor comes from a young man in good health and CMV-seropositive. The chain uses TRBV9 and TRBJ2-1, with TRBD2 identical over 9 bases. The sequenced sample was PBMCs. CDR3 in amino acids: CASSVEGSGSLNEQFF. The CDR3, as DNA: TGTGCCAGCAGCGTAGAGGGTAGCGGGAGTCTTAATGAGCAGTTCTTC. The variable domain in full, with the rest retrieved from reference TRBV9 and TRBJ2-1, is DSGVTQTPKHLITATGQRVTLRCSPRSGDLSVYWYQQSLDQGLQFLIQYYNGEERAKGNILERFSAQQFPDLHSELNLSSLELGDSALYFCASSVEGSGSLNEQFFGPGTRLTVL.